These T cell receptor beta chains were read from a single sample in a study of Graves' ophthalmopathy and Graves' hyperthyroidism. TCRdb re-analysed the multiplex PCR reads in MiXCR, keeping a single row per CDR3 protein. The data contain around 400,000 distinct CDR3 sequences, approximately 16% of them singletons. Sequenced sample: peripheral blood. Receptor source: a woman younger than 35 with Graves' ophthalmopathy. CDR3s include the opening cysteine and the closing phenylalanine or tryptophan. The D gene is left open where the match is weak. Clone sizes are given selectively: once, few, many, or a class where the clone is expanded.

abundance,v_gene,d_gene,j_gene,CDR3nt,CDR3aa
many,TRBV12-3/TRBV12-4,.,TRBJ2-1,TGTGCCAGCTCCATCATGCCGGATGAGCAGTTCTTC,CASSIMPDEQFF
.,TRBV6-5,.,TRBJ1-1,TGTGCCAGCAGTTACCAGGGAATTACTGAAGCTTTCTTT,CASSYQGITEAFF
many,TRBV12-3/TRBV12-4,TRBD1,TRBJ2-5,TGTGCCAGCAGTCCAGGGACAGGGGGCGTAAAGACCCAGTACTTC,CASSPGTGGVKTQYF
.,TRBV2,.,TRBJ2-7,TGTGCCAGCAGTCAGGAGGGAAGCGAGCAGTACTTC,CASSQEGSEQYF
many,TRBV19,.,TRBJ1-5,TGTGCCACCAGTCCAGACAGCGGAAATCAGCCCCAGCATTTT,CATSPDSGNQPQHF
many,TRBV12-3/TRBV12-4,.,TRBJ1-1,TGTGCCAGCAGTCCCGAACAGGAAAACACTGAAGCTTTCTTT,CASSPEQENTEAFF
many,TRBV19,.,TRBJ2-5,TGTGCCAGTAGTAGCGGCCCGTGGGGCCGGGAGACCCAGTACTTC,CASSSGPWGRETQYF
few,TRBV30,.,TRBJ2-5,TGTGCCTGGAGTGTAGGACACCAAGAGACCCAGTACTTC,CAWSVGHQETQYF
many,TRBV2,.,TRBJ1-1,TGTGCCAGCAGCGCTTCCGGACCTTTGCCTTTCTTT,CASSASGPLPFF
many,TRBV6-5,.,TRBJ1-5,TGTGCCAGCAAAGGCAGGGAAGCCCTAAGCCGGCATTTT,CASKGREALSRHF